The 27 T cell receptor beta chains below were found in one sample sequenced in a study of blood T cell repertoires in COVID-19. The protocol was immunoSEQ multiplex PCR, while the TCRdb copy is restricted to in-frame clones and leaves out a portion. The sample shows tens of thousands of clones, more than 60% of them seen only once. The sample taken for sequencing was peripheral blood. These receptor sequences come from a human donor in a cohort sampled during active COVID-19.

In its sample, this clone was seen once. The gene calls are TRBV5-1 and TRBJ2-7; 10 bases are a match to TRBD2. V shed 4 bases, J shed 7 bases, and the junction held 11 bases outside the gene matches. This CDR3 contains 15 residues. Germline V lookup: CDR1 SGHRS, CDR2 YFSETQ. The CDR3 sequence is CASSPRGTSAKEQYF. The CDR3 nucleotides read TGCGCCAGCAGCCCACGGGGGACTAGCGCGAAAGAGCAGTACTTC.

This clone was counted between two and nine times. The CDR3, as DNA: TGCGCCAGCAGCTTGGAAGGGAGCTCTGGAAACACCATATATTTT. Translated, it gives CASSLEGSSGNTIYF. The rearrangement links TRBV5-1 to TRBJ1-3; D gene uncertain. Deletions cut 0 bases from V and 0 bases from J, with 7 bases between. The length of the CDR3 is 15 residues. Germline V gene sequence: CDR1 SGHRS, CDR2 YFSETQ. Filled out from reference TRBV5-1 and TRBJ1-3, the complete variable domain reads KAGVTQTPRYLIKTRGQQVTLSCSPISGHRSVSWYQQTPGQGLQFLFEYFSETQRNKGNFPGRFSGRQFSNSRSEMNVSTLELGDSALYLCASSLEGSSGNTIYFGEGSWLTVV.

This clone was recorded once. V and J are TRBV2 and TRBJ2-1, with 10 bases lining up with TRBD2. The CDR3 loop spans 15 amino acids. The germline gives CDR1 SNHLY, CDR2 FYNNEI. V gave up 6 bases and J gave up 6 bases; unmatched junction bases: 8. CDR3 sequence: CASSLQRGGPNEQFF. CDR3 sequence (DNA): TGTGCCAGCAGCCTACAGCGGGGGGGCCCCAATGAGCAGTTCTTC.

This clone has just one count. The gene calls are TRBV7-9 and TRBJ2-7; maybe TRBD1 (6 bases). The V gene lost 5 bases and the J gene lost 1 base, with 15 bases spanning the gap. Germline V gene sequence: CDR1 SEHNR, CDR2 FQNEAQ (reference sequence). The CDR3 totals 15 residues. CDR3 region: CASSQGQIWSYEQYF. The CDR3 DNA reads TGTGCCAGCAGCCAAGGACAGATTTGGTCCTACGAGCAGTACTTC.

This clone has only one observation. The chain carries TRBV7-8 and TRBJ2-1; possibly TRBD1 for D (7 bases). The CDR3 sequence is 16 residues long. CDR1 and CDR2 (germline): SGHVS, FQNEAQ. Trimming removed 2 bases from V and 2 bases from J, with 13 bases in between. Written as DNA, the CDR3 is TGTGCCAGCAGCTTATCCGGCAGGGGGGCCTACAATGAGCAGTTCTTC. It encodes CASSLSGRGAYNEQFF.

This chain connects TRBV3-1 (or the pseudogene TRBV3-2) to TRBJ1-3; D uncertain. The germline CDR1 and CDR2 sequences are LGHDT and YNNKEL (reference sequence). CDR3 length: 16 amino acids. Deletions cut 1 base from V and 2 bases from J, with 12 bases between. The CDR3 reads CASSQGETLAGNTIYF. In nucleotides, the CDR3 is TGTGCCAGCAGCCAAGGGGAGACCCTAGCTGGAAACACCATATATTTT.

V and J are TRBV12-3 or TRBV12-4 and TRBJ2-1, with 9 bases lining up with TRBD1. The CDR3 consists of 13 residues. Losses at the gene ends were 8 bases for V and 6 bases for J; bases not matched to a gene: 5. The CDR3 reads CASGDRAANEQFF. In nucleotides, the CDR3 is TGTGCCAGCGGGGACAGGGCCGCCAATGAGCAGTTCTTC.

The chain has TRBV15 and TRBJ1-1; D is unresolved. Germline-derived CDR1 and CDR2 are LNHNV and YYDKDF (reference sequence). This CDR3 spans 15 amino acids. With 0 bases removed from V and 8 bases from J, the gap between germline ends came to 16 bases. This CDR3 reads CATSRDQGGGLEAFF. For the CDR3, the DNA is TGTGCCACCAGCAGAGATCAAGGAGGCGGATTGGAAGCTTTCTTT. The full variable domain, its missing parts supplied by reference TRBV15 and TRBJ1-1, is DAMVIQNPRYQVTQFGKPVTLSCSQTLNHNVMYWYQQKSSQAPKLLFHYYDKDFNNEADTPDNFQSRRPNTSFCFLDIRSPGLGDTAMYLCATSRDQGGGLEAFFGQGTRLTVV.

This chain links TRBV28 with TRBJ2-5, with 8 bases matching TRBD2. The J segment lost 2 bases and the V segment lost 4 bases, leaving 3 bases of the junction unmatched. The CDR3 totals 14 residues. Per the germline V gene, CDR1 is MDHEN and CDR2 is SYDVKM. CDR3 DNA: TGTGCCAGCAGTTCAGCGGGAGAACAAGAGACCCAGTACTTC. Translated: CASSSAGEQETQYF. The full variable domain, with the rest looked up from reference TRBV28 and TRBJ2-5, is DVKVTQSSRYLVKRTGEKVFLECVQDMDHENMFWYRQDPGLGLRLIYFSYDVKMKEKGDIPEGYSVSREKKERFSLILESASTNQTSMYLCASSSAGEQETQYFGPGTRLLVL.

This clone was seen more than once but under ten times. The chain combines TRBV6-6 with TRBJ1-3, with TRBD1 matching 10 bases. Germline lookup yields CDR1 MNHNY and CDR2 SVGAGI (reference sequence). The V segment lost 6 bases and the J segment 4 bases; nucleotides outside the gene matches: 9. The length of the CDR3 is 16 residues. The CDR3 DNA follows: TGTGCCAGCAGACCCCCCGGGACAGGGGAAGGAAACACCATATATTTT. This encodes CASRPPGTGEGNTIYF.

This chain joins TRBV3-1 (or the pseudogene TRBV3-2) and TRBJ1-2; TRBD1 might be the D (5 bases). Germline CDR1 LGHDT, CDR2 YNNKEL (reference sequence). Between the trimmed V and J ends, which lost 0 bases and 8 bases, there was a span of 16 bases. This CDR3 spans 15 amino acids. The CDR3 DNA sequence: TGTGCCAGCAGCCAAGATAGTTTAGGGGCGCAAGGCTACACCTTC. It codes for CASSQDSLGAQGYTF.

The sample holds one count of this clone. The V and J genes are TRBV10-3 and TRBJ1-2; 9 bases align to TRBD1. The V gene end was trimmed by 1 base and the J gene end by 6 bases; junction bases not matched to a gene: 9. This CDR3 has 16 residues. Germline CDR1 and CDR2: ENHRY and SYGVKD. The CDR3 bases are TGTGCCATCAGTGAGTGGGACAGGGATATGAGAAATGGCTACACCTTC. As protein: CAISEWDRDMRNGYTF.

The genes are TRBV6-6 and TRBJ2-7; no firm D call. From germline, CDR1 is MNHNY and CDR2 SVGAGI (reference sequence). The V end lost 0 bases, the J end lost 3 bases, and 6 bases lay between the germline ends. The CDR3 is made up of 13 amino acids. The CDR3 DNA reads TGTGCCAGCAGTTACTCCGGTATCTACGAGCAGTACTTC. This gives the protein CASSYSGIYEQYF.

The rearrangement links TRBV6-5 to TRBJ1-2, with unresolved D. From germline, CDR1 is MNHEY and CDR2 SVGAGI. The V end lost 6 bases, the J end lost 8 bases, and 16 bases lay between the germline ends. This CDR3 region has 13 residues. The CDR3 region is CASSWTAGYGYTF. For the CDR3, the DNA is TGTGCCAGCAGCTGGACCGCGGGCTACGGCTACACCTTC.

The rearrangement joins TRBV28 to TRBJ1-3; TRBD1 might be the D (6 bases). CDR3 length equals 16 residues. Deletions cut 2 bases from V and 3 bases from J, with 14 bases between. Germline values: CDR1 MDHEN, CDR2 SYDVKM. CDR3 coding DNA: TGTGCCAGCAGTTTAACCACTCAGGGGATTGGAAACACCATATATTTT. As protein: CASSLTTQGIGNTIYF.

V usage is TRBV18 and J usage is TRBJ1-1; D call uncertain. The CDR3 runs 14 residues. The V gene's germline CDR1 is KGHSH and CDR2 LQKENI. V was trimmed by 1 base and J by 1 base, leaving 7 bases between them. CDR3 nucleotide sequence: TGTGCCAGCTCACCACTCCGACAGAACACTGAAGCTTTCTTT. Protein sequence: CASSPLRQNTEAFF.

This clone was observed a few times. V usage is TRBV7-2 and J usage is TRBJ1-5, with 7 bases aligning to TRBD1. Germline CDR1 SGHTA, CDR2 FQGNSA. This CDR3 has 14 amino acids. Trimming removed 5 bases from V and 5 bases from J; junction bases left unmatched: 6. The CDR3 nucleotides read TGTGCCAGCAGCGGAAACAGGGGCGATCAGCCCCAGCATTTT. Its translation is CASSGNRGDQPQHF.

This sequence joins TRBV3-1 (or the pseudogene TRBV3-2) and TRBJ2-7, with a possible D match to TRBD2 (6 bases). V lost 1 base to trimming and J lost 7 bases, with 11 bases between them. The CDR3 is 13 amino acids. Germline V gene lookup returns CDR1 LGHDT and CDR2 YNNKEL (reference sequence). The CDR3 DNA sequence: TGTGCCAGCAGCCAAGGCAGGGCGGGGGAGCAGTACTTC. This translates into CASSQGRAGEQYF.

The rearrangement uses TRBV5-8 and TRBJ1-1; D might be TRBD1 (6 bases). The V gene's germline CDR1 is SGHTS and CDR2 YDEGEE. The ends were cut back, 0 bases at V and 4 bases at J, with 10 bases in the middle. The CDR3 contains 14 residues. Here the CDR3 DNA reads TGTGCCAGCAGCTTGGGGACCAGGGGCACTGAAGCTTTCTTT. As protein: CASSLGTRGTEAFF.

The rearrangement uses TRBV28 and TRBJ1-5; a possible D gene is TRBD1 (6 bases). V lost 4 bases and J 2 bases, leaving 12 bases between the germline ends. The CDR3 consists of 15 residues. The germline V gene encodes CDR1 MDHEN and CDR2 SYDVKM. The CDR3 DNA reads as TGTGCCAGCAGTTCCACAGGGATAGGCAATCAGCCCCAGCATTTT. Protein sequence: CASSSTGIGNQPQHF.

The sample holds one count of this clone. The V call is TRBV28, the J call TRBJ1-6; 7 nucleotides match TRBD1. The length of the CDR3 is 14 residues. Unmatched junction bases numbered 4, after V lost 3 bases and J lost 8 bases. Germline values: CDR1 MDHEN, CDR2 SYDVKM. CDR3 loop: CASSLGTDDSPLHF. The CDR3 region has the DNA TGTGCCAGCAGTTTGGGGACAGATGATTCACCCCTCCACTTT.

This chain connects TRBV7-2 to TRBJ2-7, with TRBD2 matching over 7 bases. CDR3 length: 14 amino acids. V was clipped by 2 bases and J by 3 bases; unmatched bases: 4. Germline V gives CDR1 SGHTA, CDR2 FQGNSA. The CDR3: CASSLNRGDYEQYF. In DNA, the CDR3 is TGTGCCAGCAGCTTAAACCGGGGGGACTACGAGCAGTACTTC.

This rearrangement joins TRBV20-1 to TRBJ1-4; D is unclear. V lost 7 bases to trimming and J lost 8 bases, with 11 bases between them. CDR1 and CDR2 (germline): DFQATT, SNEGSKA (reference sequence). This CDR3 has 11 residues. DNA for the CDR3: TGCAGTGGATCATTCGGGGAAAAACTGTTTTTT. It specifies CSGSFGEKLFF.

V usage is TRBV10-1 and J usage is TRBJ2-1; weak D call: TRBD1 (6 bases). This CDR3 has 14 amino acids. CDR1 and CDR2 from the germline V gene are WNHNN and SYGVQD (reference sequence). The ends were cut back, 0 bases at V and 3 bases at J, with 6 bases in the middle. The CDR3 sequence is CASSESGGYNEQFF. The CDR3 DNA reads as TGCGCCAGCAGTGAGTCAGGGGGCTACAATGAGCAGTTCTTC.

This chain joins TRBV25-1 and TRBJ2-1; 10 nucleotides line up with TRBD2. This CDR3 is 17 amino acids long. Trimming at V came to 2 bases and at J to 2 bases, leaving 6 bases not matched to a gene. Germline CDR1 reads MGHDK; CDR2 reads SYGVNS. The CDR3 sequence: CASSENLAGGTYNEQFF. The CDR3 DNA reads TGTGCCAGCAGTGAAAACTTAGCGGGAGGCACCTACAATGAGCAGTTCTTC.

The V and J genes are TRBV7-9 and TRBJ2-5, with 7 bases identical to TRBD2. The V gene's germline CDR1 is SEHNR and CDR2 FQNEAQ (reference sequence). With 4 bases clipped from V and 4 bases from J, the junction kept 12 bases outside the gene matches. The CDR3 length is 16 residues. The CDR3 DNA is TGTGCCAGCAGCTCCGACCTACTAGCGAACCGAGAGACCCAGTACTTC. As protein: CASSSDLLANRETQYF.

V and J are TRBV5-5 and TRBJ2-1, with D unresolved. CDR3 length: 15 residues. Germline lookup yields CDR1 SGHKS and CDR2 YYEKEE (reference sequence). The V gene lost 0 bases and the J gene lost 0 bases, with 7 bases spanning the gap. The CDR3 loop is CASSLDLGSYNEQFF. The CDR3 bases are TGTGCCAGCAGCTTGGATCTAGGCTCCTACAATGAGCAGTTCTTC. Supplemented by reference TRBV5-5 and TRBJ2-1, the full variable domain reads DAGVTQSPTHLIKTRGQQVTLRCSPISGHKSVSWYQQVLGQGPQFIFQYYEKEERGRGNFPDRFSARQFPNYSSELNVNALLLGDSALYLCASSLDLGSYNEQFFGPGTRLTVL.